The 16 T cell receptor beta chains reported below all come from one sample, sequenced in a study of cytomegalovirus exposure and HLA in healthy donors. The repertoire was sequenced with immunoSEQ multiplex PCR; TCRdb's copy has only in-frame clones and lacks some. The data show under 75,000 clones, about 91% seen once. Sequencing was done on a sample of PBMCs. All receptors come from a man aged 18 to 35 in good health and CMV-seropositive.

The chain uses TRBV6-5 and TRBJ2-7; D might be TRBD1 (5 bases). Germline lookup yields CDR1 MNHEY and CDR2 SVGAGI. V dropped 6 bases and J dropped 6 bases, with 12 bases sitting between them. The CDR3 runs 12 residues. This CDR3 is CASRPQQGEQYF. The CDR3 DNA is TGTGCCAGCAGACCACAGCAGGGCGAGCAGTACTTC.

The V gene is TRBV6-1, the J gene TRBJ2-6; the D gene is possibly TRBD1 (5 bases). The CDR3 contains 15 residues. The ends were cut back, 10 bases at V and 0 bases at J, with 13 bases in the middle. CDR1 and CDR2 from the germline V gene are MNHNS and SASEGT. The CDR3 DNA is TGTGCCACAGGGATGGTTAGCTCTGGGGCCAACGTCCTGACTTTC. It codes for CATGMVSSGANVLTF.

The chain couples TRBV5-6 to TRBJ1-3, with TRBD1 matching over 7 bases. J gave up 0 bases and V 3 bases, and 3 bases lay outside the gene matches. This CDR3 is 15 amino acids long. CDR1 and CDR2 (germline): SGHDT, YYEEEE. The CDR3 is CASSWGQFSGNTIYF. The CDR3, as DNA: TGTGCCAGCAGCTGGGGACAGTTCTCTGGAAACACCATATATTTT.

The chain recombines TRBV6-1 with TRBJ1-5; D not certain. The V end was cut by 3 bases, the J end by 7 bases, with 22 bases between. CDR1 and CDR2 (germline): MNHNS, SASEGT. The CDR3 length is 17 residues. The CDR3 region is CASSESPGGLRRQPQHF. Written as DNA, the CDR3 is TGTGCCAGCAGTGAGAGCCCAGGCGGACTTCGGAGGCAGCCCCAGCATTTT.

J is TRBJ2-4 and V is TRBV6-1; 9 bases align to TRBD2. Germline-derived CDR1 and CDR2 are MNHNS and SASEGT. The V segment lost 2 bases and the J segment 8 bases; nucleotides outside the gene matches: 7. CDR3 length: 15 residues. CDR3 region: CASSEPGLATDIQYF. The CDR3 DNA sequence: TGTGCCAGCAGTGAACCAGGACTAGCGACGGACATTCAGTACTTC.

This chain connects TRBV19 to TRBJ1-5; the D gene is possibly TRBD1 (5 bases). CDR1 and CDR2 from the germline V gene are LNHDA and SQIVND (reference sequence). V gave up 5 bases and J gave up 2 bases, with 16 bases separating them. The CDR3 length is 16 residues. CDR3 sequence: CASSGPDIARNQPQHF. CDR3 nucleotides: TGTGCCAGTAGTGGCCCGGACATCGCTCGCAATCAGCCCCAGCATTTT.

V gene TRBV7-9 combines with J gene TRBJ2-3, with 10 bases identical to TRBD2. With V trimmed by 6 bases and J by 1 base, 4 bases remained unmatched. The CDR3 totals 15 residues. Germline CDR1 is SEHNR and CDR2 is FQNEAQ (reference sequence). In DNA, the CDR3 is TGTGCCAGCAGGGAGGGGACTAGCGGCACAGATACGCAGTATTTT. It is translated as CASREGTSGTDTQYF.

The chain uses TRBV10-1 and TRBJ2-5, with TRBD2 matching 11 bases. V lost 3 bases to trimming and J lost 5 bases; unmatched junction nucleotides: 5. CDR1 is WNHNN and CDR2 is SYGVQD in the germline V gene (reference sequence). CDR3 size: 15 residues. The CDR3 protein is CASSDSGLAGETQYF. DNA for the CDR3: TGCGCCAGCAGTGACTCAGGACTAGCGGGTGAGACCCAGTACTTC.

V gene TRBV5-6 combines with J gene TRBJ2-7, with a tentative D call TRBD1 (5 bases). CDR1 is SGHDT, CDR2 YYEEEE, per germline. This CDR3 comprises 14 residues. V was pared by 0 bases and J by 1 base, with 8 bases between. The CDR3 nucleotides are TGTGCCAGCAGCTTGGCGCAGGGATCCTACGAGCAGTACTTC. This encodes CASSLAQGSYEQYF.

The chain couples TRBV11-2 to TRBJ2-7, with D unresolved. The CDR3 consists of 13 residues. Per the germline V gene, CDR1 is SGHAT and CDR2 is FQNNGV. The V end was cut by 6 bases, the J end by 1 base, with 10 bases between. CDR3 sequence reads: CASSPTPSYEQYF. The CDR3 DNA reads as TGTGCCAGCAGTCCGACACCATCCTACGAGCAGTACTTC.

This sequence joins TRBV19 and TRBJ2-1, with a possible D match to TRBD2 (5 bases). The CDR3 has 14 residues. CDR1 is LNHDA and CDR2 is SQIVND in the germline V gene (reference sequence). V was shortened by 8 bases and J by 1 base, with 12 bases between the two germline ends. The CDR3 sequence: CASSTSGSYNEQFF. DNA of the CDR3: TGTGCCAGTTCGACTTCGGGGTCCTACAATGAGCAGTTCTTC.

V usage is TRBV6-6 and J usage is TRBJ2-3, with 13 bases lining up with TRBD2. CDR1 MNHNY and CDR2 SVGAGI come from the germline V gene (reference sequence). The J segment lost 4 bases and the V segment lost 2 bases, leaving 0 bases of the junction unmatched. The CDR3 length is 15 residues. The CDR3 DNA sequence: TGTGCCAGCAGTTACGGACTAGCGGGGGCAGATACGCAGTATTTT. Translating it yields CASSYGLAGADTQYF.

The V call is TRBV7-9, the J call TRBJ1-2; D call uncertain. This CDR3 comprises 13 residues. Germline-derived CDR1 and CDR2 are SEHNR and FQNEAQ (reference sequence). The V and J ends lost 5 bases and 3 bases respectively, with 10 bases between them. CDR3 coding DNA: TGTGCCAGCAGCCCTCACGGAGACTATGGCTACACCTTC. This sequence encodes CASSPHGDYGYTF.

The rearrangement joins TRBV28 to TRBJ2-3; weak D call: TRBD2 (6 bases). Per germline, CDR1 MDHEN and CDR2 SYDVKM. The V gene lost 3 bases and the J gene lost 4 bases, with 14 bases spanning the gap. The CDR3 sequence is 15 residues long. The CDR3 sequence: CASSFGGIDSDTQYF. CDR3 nucleotides: TGTGCCAGCAGTTTCGGAGGGATTGACTCAGATACGCAGTATTTT.

The V and J genes are TRBV19 and TRBJ2-7, with TRBD1 matching 9 bases. This CDR3 has 13 amino acids. Germline CDR1 is LNHDA and CDR2 is SQIVND (reference sequence). The trim removed 5 bases at V and 2 bases at J, leaving 1 base unmatched. The CDR3 here is CASSRTGAYEQYF. The CDR3 bases are TGTGCCAGTAGTCGGACAGGGGCCTACGAGCAGTACTTC.

V gene TRBV5-4 combines with J gene TRBJ2-7; D is perhaps TRBD2 (5 bases). V lost 0 bases and J lost 0, with 10 bases in between. Germline CDR1 is SGHNT and CDR2 is YYREEE (reference sequence). This CDR3 contains 15 residues. The CDR3 protein is CASSLAADSSYEQYF. In DNA, the CDR3 is TGTGCCAGCAGCTTGGCAGCGGACTCCTCCTACGAGCAGTACTTC.